These 7 T cell receptor beta chains share one sample of origin, sequenced in a study of shared clonotypes between healthy human individuals. Sequencing used immunoSEQ multiplex PCR; TCRdb keeps in-frame clones, though not all of them. The repertoire holds 1 million to 1.3 million clones, with approximately 78% as singletons. Sequences were obtained from memory CD4+ T cells from PBMCs. The subset denotes: CD45RA-negative fraction. The receptor set was obtained from a man between 18 and 35 years old in good health. Some clones in this sample may be carry-over from other donors' samples.

In this sample, this clone turned up a few times. One base away lies a much larger clone, so this may be a sequencing read error. The chain joins TRBV30 to TRBJ2-7, with D unclear. Deletions cut 5 bases from V and 9 bases from J, with 14 bases between. This CDR3 contains 11 residues. From germline, CDR1 is GTSNPN and CDR2 SVGIG (reference sequence). CDR3 DNA sequence: TGTGCCTGGGGAATGGGGTTGGGGCAGTACTTC. This sequence encodes CAWGMGLGQYF.

The table lists this clone with a few counts. The same CDR3 can be traced to other DNA sequences in this sample. This sequence joins TRBV28 and TRBJ1-3; D gene unclear. The CDR3 totals 13 residues. The V gene lost 2 bases and the J gene lost 0 bases, with 2 bases spanning the gap. The germline V gene encodes CDR1 MDHEN and CDR2 SYDVKM. The CDR3 loop reads CASSLVSGNTIYF. CDR3 bases: TGTGCCAGCAGTTTAGTCTCTGGAAACACCATATATTTT.

The genes are TRBV7-6 and TRBJ2-2; D gene unclear. Trimming cost V 3 bases and J 0 bases, with 11 bases left between them. Germline V CDR1 and CDR2: SGHVS, FNYEAQ. The CDR3 has 16 residues. The CDR3 is CASSFLPVANTGELFF. The CDR3 nucleotides read TGTGCCAGCAGCTTTCTCCCGGTCGCGAACACCGGGGAGCTGTTTTTT.

The chain employs TRBV27 and TRBJ1-1; no reliable D call. This CDR3 comprises 11 residues. Germline assignment: CDR1 MNHEY and CDR2 SMNVEV (reference sequence). Trimming shortened V by 8 bases and J by 1 base, and 5 bases separated the two germline ends. In nucleotides, the CDR3 is TGTGCCAGCTTAAGGAACACTGAAGCTTTCTTT. Translation: CASLRNTEAFF.

This clone was recorded only once. This chain uses TRBV7-6 with TRBJ1-1; tentative D call: TRBD1 (5 bases). This CDR3 is built from 14 residues. Looked up from germline, CDR1 is SGHVS and CDR2 is FNYEAQ. Trimming removed 1 base from V and 5 bases from J, with 11 bases in between. The CDR3 here is CASSLGVGQTEAFF. The CDR3 region has the DNA TGTGCCAGCAGCTTAGGTGTGGGGCAGACTGAAGCTTTCTTT.

J is TRBJ2-2 and V is TRBV9; perhaps TRBD1 as D (6 bases). The CDR3 runs to 15 residues. V was pared by 1 base and J by 7 bases, with 14 bases between. The germline gives CDR1 SGDLS, CDR2 YYNGEE. CDR3 in amino acids: CASSVRSEGVGELFF. In DNA, the CDR3 is TGTGCCAGCAGCGTACGTAGCGAGGGGGTCGGGGAGCTGTTTTTT.

The chain couples TRBV27 to TRBJ2-5; 9 bases are a match to TRBD2. J gave up 2 bases and V 7 bases, and 8 bases lay outside the gene matches. The germline gives CDR1 MNHEY, CDR2 SMNVEV (reference sequence). The CDR3 runs to 15 residues. CDR3 sequence (DNA): TGTGCCAGCACCCTTAGCGGGAGCCTGCAAGAGACCCAGTACTTC. Its protein product is CASTLSGSLQETQYF.